A selection of T cell receptor beta chains follows, all from one sample in a study of T cell responses to AZD1222 COVID-19 vaccine. Clones were read by immunoSEQ multiplex PCR, and TCRdb kept only the in-frame ones, dropping some. Found here are fewer than 30,000 clones, about 85% of them singletons; the top ten hold roughly 8%. Sample: peripheral blood, taken 28 days after the second AZD1222 dose. Receptor source: an adult who received the AZD1222 COVID-19 vaccine. CDR3s include the opening cysteine and the closing phenylalanine or tryptophan. A D gene is named only where the DNA matches it firmly. Not every row has a clone size; where given, it reads once, few, many or a size class.

clone_size: NA; d_call: NA; v_call: TRBV12-3/TRBV12-4; j_call: TRBJ2-3; cdr3_aa: CASSLQTTDTQYF; cdr3_nt: TGTGCCAGCAGTTTACAGACCACAGATACGCAGTATTTT
clone_size: NA; d_call: NA; v_call: TRBV6-1; j_call: TRBJ1-5; cdr3_aa: CASSDTADQPQHF; cdr3_nt: TGTGCCAGCAGTGACACGGCGGATCAGCCCCAGCATTTT
clone_size: NA; d_call: NA; v_call: TRBV30; j_call: TRBJ1-5; cdr3_aa: CAWSVNYLQHF; cdr3_nt: TGTGCCTGGAGCGTTAACTACCTCCAACATTTT
clone_size: NA; d_call: NA; v_call: TRBV18; j_call: TRBJ1-1; cdr3_aa: CASSPTAMDTEAFF; cdr3_nt: TGTGCCAGCTCACCTACAGCCATGGACACTGAAGCTTTCTTT
clone_size: NA; d_call: NA; v_call: TRBV28; j_call: TRBJ1-5; cdr3_aa: CASSFSGQPQHF; cdr3_nt: TGTGCCAGCAGTTTCTCTGGGCAGCCCCAGCATTTT
clone_size: few; d_call: NA; v_call: TRBV19; j_call: TRBJ1-5; cdr3_aa: CASTTTQGNQPQHF; cdr3_nt: TGTGCCAGTACGACCACACAGGGTAATCAGCCCCAGCATTTT
clone_size: NA; d_call: NA; v_call: TRBV29-1; j_call: TRBJ1-2; cdr3_aa: CSAEEAFDYGYTF; cdr3_nt: TGCAGCGCCGAGGAAGCGTTTGACTATGGCTACACCTTC
clone_size: NA; d_call: TRBD2; v_call: TRBV6-5; j_call: TRBJ2-7; cdr3_aa: CASSRGLAGAYEQYF; cdr3_nt: TGTGCCAGCAGCCGGGGACTAGCGGGAGCCTACGAGCAGTACTTC
clone_size: NA; d_call: NA; v_call: TRBV30; j_call: TRBJ1-3; cdr3_aa: CAWKTPPRTSGNTIYF; cdr3_nt: TGTGCCTGGAAAACCCCCCCCAGGACTTCTGGAAACACCATATATTTT
clone_size: NA; d_call: NA; v_call: TRBV6-5; j_call: TRBJ1-3; cdr3_aa: CASSYARGGSGNTIYF; cdr3_nt: TGTGCCAGCAGTTACGCCAGAGGGGGAAGTGGAAACACCATATATTTT
clone_size: NA; d_call: NA; v_call: TRBV9; j_call: TRBJ2-1; cdr3_aa: CASSVEGAKGSYNEQFF; cdr3_nt: TGTGCCAGCAGCGTAGAGGGTGCAAAGGGTTCCTACAATGAGCAGTTCTTC
clone_size: NA; d_call: NA; v_call: TRBV28; j_call: TRBJ1-4; cdr3_aa: CASRHRGGADEKLFF; cdr3_nt: TGTGCCAGCAGACATCGTGGGGGGGCCGATGAAAAACTGTTTTTT
clone_size: NA; d_call: NA; v_call: TRBV19; j_call: TRBJ1-5; cdr3_aa: CASSTPDSSNQPQHF; cdr3_nt: TGTGCCAGTTCGACCCCGGACAGCAGCAATCAGCCCCAGCATTTT
clone_size: NA; d_call: NA; v_call: TRBV24-1; j_call: TRBJ2-7; cdr3_aa: CATSDSRTYEQYF; cdr3_nt: TGTGCCACCAGTGATTCTAGAACCTACGAGCAGTACTTC
clone_size: NA; d_call: TRBD2; v_call: TRBV7-6; j_call: TRBJ2-7; cdr3_aa: CASSLVGGTYEQYF; cdr3_nt: TGTGCCAGCAGCTTAGTGGGGGGGACCTACGAGCAGTACTTC
clone_size: once; d_call: NA; v_call: TRBV9; j_call: TRBJ2-5; cdr3_aa: CASSVQEGETQYF; cdr3_nt: TGTGCCAGCAGCGTTCAGGAAGGAGAGACCCAGTACTTC
clone_size: NA; d_call: TRBD2; v_call: TRBV7-9; j_call: TRBJ2-2; cdr3_aa: CASSLSPGGPGTGELFF; cdr3_nt: TGTGCCAGCAGCTTATCTCCGGGAGGGCCAGGCACCGGGGAGCTGTTTTTT
clone_size: NA; d_call: TRBD1; v_call: TRBV2; j_call: TRBJ1-6; cdr3_aa: CASSEEGQGVNSPLHF; cdr3_nt: TGTGCCAGCAGTGAAGAGGGACAGGGGGTTAATTCACCCCTCCACTTT
clone_size: NA; d_call: NA; v_call: TRBV2; j_call: TRBJ2-7; cdr3_aa: CASKEGREGEQYF; cdr3_nt: TGTGCCAGCAAGGAGGGCAGGGAAGGCGAGCAGTACTTC
clone_size: NA; d_call: NA; v_call: TRBV28; j_call: TRBJ2-7; cdr3_aa: CASSLTTRPEQYF; cdr3_nt: TGTGCCAGCAGTCTAACGACCCGACCGGAGCAGTACTTC
clone_size: NA; d_call: NA; v_call: TRBV21-1; j_call: TRBJ2-3; cdr3_aa: CASSKVTARVADTQYF; cdr3_nt: TGTGCCAGCAGCAAAGTTACTGCCAGGGTCGCGGATACGCAGTATTTT
clone_size: NA; d_call: NA; v_call: TRBV18; j_call: TRBJ1-1; cdr3_aa: CASSPPTANTEAFF; cdr3_nt: TGTGCCAGCTCACCACCGACAGCGAACACTGAAGCTTTCTTT
clone_size: NA; d_call: NA; v_call: TRBV19; j_call: TRBJ2-1; cdr3_aa: CASSIPLYETYNEQFF; cdr3_nt: TGTGCCAGTAGTATACCCCTTTACGAGACCTACAATGAGCAGTTCTTC
clone_size: NA; d_call: TRBD1; v_call: TRBV14; j_call: TRBJ2-2; cdr3_aa: CASRRTGGNTGELFF; cdr3_nt: TGTGCCAGCAGACGCACAGGGGGCAACACCGGGGAGCTGTTTTTT
clone_size: NA; d_call: TRBD2; v_call: TRBV5-1; j_call: TRBJ2-5; cdr3_aa: CASSHQRGRVETQYF; cdr3_nt: TGCGCCAGCAGCCATCAACGGGGGAGGGTGGAGACCCAGTACTTC
clone_size: NA; d_call: TRBD1; v_call: TRBV28; j_call: TRBJ2-5; cdr3_aa: CASSSPDRQETQYF; cdr3_nt: TGTGCCAGCAGTTCCCCGGACAGGCAAGAGACCCAGTACTTC
clone_size: NA; d_call: NA; v_call: TRBV10-3; j_call: TRBJ1-5; cdr3_aa: CAISDMQGGNQPQHF; cdr3_nt: TGTGCCATCAGTGATATGCAGGGCGGCAATCAGCCCCAGCATTTT
clone_size: NA; d_call: TRBD1; v_call: TRBV29-1; j_call: TRBJ1-1; cdr3_aa: CSVEEDRLNTEAFF; cdr3_nt: TGCAGCGTTGAAGAGGACAGGCTAAACACTGAAGCTTTCTTT
clone_size: NA; d_call: TRBD1; v_call: TRBV19; j_call: TRBJ1-1; cdr3_aa: CASSTRTGWGPNTEAFF; cdr3_nt: TGTGCCAGTAGTACGAGGACAGGGTGGGGTCCGAACACTGAAGCTTTCTTT
clone_size: NA; d_call: TRBD1; v_call: TRBV25-1; j_call: TRBJ1-4; cdr3_aa: CASSGDSFATNEKLFF; cdr3_nt: TGTGCCAGCAGTGGGGACAGCTTTGCAACTAATGAAAAACTGTTTTTT
clone_size: NA; d_call: TRBD2; v_call: TRBV19; j_call: TRBJ2-1; cdr3_aa: CASSRGLAGHNEQFF; cdr3_nt: TGTGCCAGTAGTAGGGGACTAGCGGGGCACAATGAGCAGTTCTTC
clone_size: NA; d_call: TRBD1; v_call: TRBV6-5; j_call: TRBJ2-1; cdr3_aa: CASKPGTGENNEQFF; cdr3_nt: TGTGCCAGCAAACCCGGGACAGGAGAAAACAATGAGCAGTTCTTC
clone_size: once; d_call: TRBD1; v_call: TRBV5-1; j_call: TRBJ1-6; cdr3_aa: CASSRTHRGVNSPLHF; cdr3_nt: TGCGCCAGCAGTCGGACACACAGGGGCGTAAATTCACCCCTCCACTTT
clone_size: NA; d_call: TRBD2; v_call: TRBV7-9; j_call: TRBJ2-5; cdr3_aa: CASSRLAGIRETQYF; cdr3_nt: TGTGCCAGCAGTCGACTAGCGGGGATACGAGAGACCCAGTACTTC
clone_size: few; d_call: NA; v_call: TRBV28; j_call: TRBJ1-1; cdr3_aa: CASSPAWTPNTEAFF; cdr3_nt: TGTGCCAGCAGTCCTGCGTGGACACCAAACACTGAAGCTTTCTTT
clone_size: NA; d_call: NA; v_call: TRBV11-2; j_call: TRBJ2-7; cdr3_aa: CASSPSSSFRSEQYF; cdr3_nt: TGTGCCAGCAGCCCGTCCAGCAGCTTTAGGAGCGAGCAGTACTTC
clone_size: NA; d_call: TRBD1; v_call: TRBV28; j_call: TRBJ2-7; cdr3_aa: CATETGTVPYEQYF; cdr3_nt: TGTGCCACCGAGACCGGGACAGTCCCCTACGAGCAGTACTTC
clone_size: NA; d_call: NA; v_call: TRBV9; j_call: TRBJ1-1; cdr3_aa: CASSVGGRPNTEAFF; cdr3_nt: TGTGCCAGCAGCGTAGGTGGCAGACCTAACACTGAAGCTTTCTTT
clone_size: NA; d_call: TRBD1; v_call: TRBV5-5; j_call: TRBJ1-5; cdr3_aa: CASSASGGGNQPQHF; cdr3_nt: TGTGCCAGCAGCGCGTCAGGGGGCGGCAATCAGCCCCAGCATTTT
clone_size: NA; d_call: NA; v_call: TRBV6-4; j_call: TRBJ2-7; cdr3_aa: CASSESSGPSYEQYF; cdr3_nt: TGTGCCAGCAGTGAGAGTAGCGGCCCCTCCTACGAGCAGTACTTC
clone_size: once; d_call: NA; v_call: TRBV28; j_call: TRBJ2-5; cdr3_aa: CASSLYSVQETQYF; cdr3_nt: TGTGCCAGCAGCCTTTATTCGGTCCAAGAGACCCAGTACTTC
clone_size: NA; d_call: NA; v_call: TRBV18; j_call: TRBJ1-3; cdr3_aa: CASLMGTSGNTIYF; cdr3_nt: TGTGCCAGCCTAATGGGCACCTCTGGAAACACCATATATTTT
clone_size: NA; d_call: TRBD2; v_call: TRBV12-5; j_call: TRBJ2-1; cdr3_aa: CASGSGTSGMSSYNEQFF; cdr3_nt: TGTGCTAGTGGTTCCGGGACTAGCGGAATGAGCTCCTACAATGAGCAGTTCTTC
clone_size: NA; d_call: NA; v_call: TRBV5-1; j_call: TRBJ2-2; cdr3_aa: CASSLLDSANTGELFF; cdr3_nt: TGCGCCAGCAGCTTGTTGGACAGTGCGAACACCGGGGAGCTGTTTTTT
clone_size: NA; d_call: NA; v_call: TRBV5-1; j_call: TRBJ1-4; cdr3_aa: CASSPLGTGEKLFF; cdr3_nt: TGCGCCAGCAGCCCCCTGGGCACGGGGGAAAAACTGTTTTTT
clone_size: NA; d_call: NA; v_call: TRBV7-9; j_call: TRBJ1-2; cdr3_aa: CASSPGSYGYTF; cdr3_nt: TGTGCCAGCAGCCCGGGGTCCTATGGCTACACCTTC
clone_size: NA; d_call: TRBD1; v_call: TRBV28; j_call: TRBJ1-2; cdr3_aa: CASSDLAGGARGYTF; cdr3_nt: TGTGCCAGCAGTGATTTGGCAGGGGGCGCCCGGGGCTACACCTTC
clone_size: few; d_call: NA; v_call: TRBV5-1; j_call: TRBJ1-3; cdr3_aa: CASSPVGLNSGNTIYF; cdr3_nt: TGCGCCAGCAGCCCAGTGGGGTTGAATTCTGGAAACACCATATATTTT
clone_size: NA; d_call: TRBD1; v_call: TRBV5-6; j_call: TRBJ1-2; cdr3_aa: CASSLLGQGIYGYTF; cdr3_nt: TGTGCCAGCAGCTTGTTAGGACAGGGGATCTATGGCTACACCTTC
clone_size: NA; d_call: NA; v_call: TRBV21-1; j_call: TRBJ2-5; cdr3_aa: CASSPRGETAQETQYF; cdr3_nt: TGTGCCAGCAGCCCAAGGGGGGAGACAGCCCAAGAGACCCAGTACTTC
clone_size: NA; d_call: TRBD1; v_call: TRBV29-1; j_call: TRBJ1-1; cdr3_aa: CSGSRGPDTEAFF; cdr3_nt: TGCAGCGGCTCGAGGGGGCCGGACACTGAAGCTTTCTTT
clone_size: NA; d_call: TRBD1; v_call: TRBV6-5; j_call: TRBJ2-2; cdr3_aa: CASGRQGANTGELFF; cdr3_nt: TGTGCCAGCGGCCGACAGGGGGCGAACACCGGGGAGCTGTTTTTT
clone_size: NA; d_call: NA; v_call: TRBV7-2; j_call: TRBJ1-1; cdr3_aa: CASSFVSVNTEAFF; cdr3_nt: TGTGCCAGCAGCTTCGTCAGCGTGAACACTGAAGCTTTCTTT
clone_size: NA; d_call: NA; v_call: TRBV19; j_call: TRBJ1-4; cdr3_aa: CASSIGAGPEKLFF; cdr3_nt: TGTGCCAGTAGTATCGGCGCAGGGCCTGAAAAACTGTTTTTT
clone_size: NA; d_call: NA; v_call: TRBV5-5; j_call: TRBJ2-3; cdr3_aa: CASSPGTITDTQYF; cdr3_nt: TGTGCCAGCAGCCCCGGCACAATCACAGATACGCAGTATTTT
clone_size: NA; d_call: NA; v_call: TRBV27; j_call: TRBJ2-2; cdr3_aa: CASSLETRGPGELFF; cdr3_nt: TGTGCCAGCAGTTTAGAGACTAGGGGGCCCGGGGAGCTGTTTTTT
clone_size: NA; d_call: TRBD1; v_call: TRBV19; j_call: TRBJ2-2; cdr3_aa: CASRQGANTGELFF; cdr3_nt: TGTGCCAGTAGGCAGGGGGCCAACACCGGGGAGCTGTTTTTT
clone_size: NA; d_call: TRBD1; v_call: TRBV5-1; j_call: TRBJ1-1; cdr3_aa: CASSLGQGSTEAFF; cdr3_nt: TGCGCCAGCAGCTTGGGACAGGGGTCTACTGAAGCTTTCTTT
clone_size: NA; d_call: NA; v_call: TRBV10-3; j_call: TRBJ2-3; cdr3_aa: CAISGPTLSTDTQYF; cdr3_nt: TGTGCCATCAGTGGGCCTACGCTTTCCACAGATACGCAGTATTTT
clone_size: NA; d_call: NA; v_call: TRBV3-1/TRBV3-2; j_call: TRBJ2-2; cdr3_aa: CASSQVGFQENTGELFF; cdr3_nt: TGTGCCAGCAGCCAAGTAGGCTTTCAAGAGAACACCGGGGAGCTGTTTTTT